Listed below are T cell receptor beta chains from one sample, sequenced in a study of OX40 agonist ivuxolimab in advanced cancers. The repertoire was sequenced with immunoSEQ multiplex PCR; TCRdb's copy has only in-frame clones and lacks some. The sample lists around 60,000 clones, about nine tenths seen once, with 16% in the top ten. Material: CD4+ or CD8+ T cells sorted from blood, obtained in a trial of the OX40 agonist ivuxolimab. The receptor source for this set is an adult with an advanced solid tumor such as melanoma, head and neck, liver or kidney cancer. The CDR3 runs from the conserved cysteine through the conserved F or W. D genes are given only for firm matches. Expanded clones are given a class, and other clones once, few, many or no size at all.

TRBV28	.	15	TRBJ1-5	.	CASSPDLYSNQPQHF	TGTGCCAGCAGCCCAGATCTCTATAGCAATCAGCCCCAGCATTTT
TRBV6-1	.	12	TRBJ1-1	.	CASRQVRSEAFF	TGTGCCAGCAGGCAGGTTCGATCTGAAGCTTTCTTT
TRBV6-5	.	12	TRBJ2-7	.	CASSLSSYEQYF	TGTGCCAGCAGCTTGTCCTCGTACGAGCAGTACTTC
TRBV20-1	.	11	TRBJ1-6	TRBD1	CSARDWDRAFF	TGCAGTGCTAGAGATTGGGACAGGGCCTTCTTT
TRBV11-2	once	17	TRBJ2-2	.	CASSRAPLIQNTGELFF	TGTGCCAGCAGCCGTGCTCCACTCATACAGAACACCGGGGAGCTGTTTTTT
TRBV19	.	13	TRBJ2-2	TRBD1	CASPRTGAGELFF	TGTGCCAGTCCGCGGACAGGGGCCGGGGAGCTGTTTTTT
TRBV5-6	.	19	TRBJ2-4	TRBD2	CASSPWTSGPNLAKNIQYF	TGTGCCAGCAGCCCTTGGACTAGCGGGCCCAACCTAGCCAAAAACATTCAGTACTTC
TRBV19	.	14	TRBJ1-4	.	CASRGGTLNEKLFF	TGTGCCAGTAGGGGGGGGACACTTAATGAAAAACTGTTTTTT
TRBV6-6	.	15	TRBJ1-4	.	CASSPSRGNNEKLFF	TGTGCCAGCAGCCCTTCTAGGGGTAATAATGAAAAACTGTTTTTT
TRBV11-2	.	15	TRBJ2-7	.	CASSLVGTRPHEQYF	TGTGCCAGCAGCTTAGTAGGAACCAGACCCCACGAGCAGTACTTC
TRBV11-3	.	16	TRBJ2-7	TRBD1	CASSLRQGVVSYEQYF	TGTGCCAGCAGCCTACGACAGGGGGTCGTCTCCTACGAGCAGTACTTC
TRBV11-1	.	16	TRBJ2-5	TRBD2	CASSKRLAGLQETQYF	TGTGCCAGCAGCAAAAGACTAGCGGGCCTCCAAGAGACCCAGTACTTC
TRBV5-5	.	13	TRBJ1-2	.	CASSYRIYYGYTF	TGTGCCAGCAGCTACAGGATTTACTATGGCTACACCTTC
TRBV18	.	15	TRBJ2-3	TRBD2	CASSPASGITDTQYF	TGTGCCAGCTCACCCGCTAGCGGGATCACAGATACGCAGTATTTT
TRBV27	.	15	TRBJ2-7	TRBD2	CASSSDPSGGYEQYF	TGTGCCAGCAGTTCCGACCCTAGCGGGGGCTACGAGCAGTACTTC
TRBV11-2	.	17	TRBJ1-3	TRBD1	CASSPRTGGGSGNTIYF	TGTGCCAGCAGCCCGCGGACAGGGGGCGGTTCGGGAAACACCATATATTTT
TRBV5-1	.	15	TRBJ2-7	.	CASSLLTVSSYEQYF	TGCGCCAGCAGCTTGTTGACGGTTAGCTCCTACGAGCAGTACTTC
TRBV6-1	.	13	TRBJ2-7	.	CASRRGHSYEQYF	TGTGCCAGCAGGAGGGGACACTCCTACGAGCAGTACTTC
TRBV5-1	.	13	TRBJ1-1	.	CASSSGKNTEAFF	TGCGCCAGCAGCTCCGGTAAGAACACTGAAGCTTTCTTT
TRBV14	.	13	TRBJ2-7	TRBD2	CASSPGRVYEQYF	TGTGCCAGCAGCCCAGGGAGGGTCTACGAGCAGTACTTC
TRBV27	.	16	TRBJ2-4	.	CASSFNLQVAKNIQYF	TGTGCCAGCAGCTTTAACTTACAGGTAGCCAAAAACATTCAGTACTTC
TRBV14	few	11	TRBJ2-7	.	CASSPRHEQYF	TGTGCCAGCAGCCCGAGACACGAGCAGTACTTC
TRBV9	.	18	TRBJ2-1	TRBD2	CASSVATPTSGSPNEQFF	TGTGCCAGCAGCGTAGCTACCCCAACTAGCGGGAGTCCCAATGAGCAGTTCTTC
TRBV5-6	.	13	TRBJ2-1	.	CASSWGKLNEQFF	TGTGCCAGCAGCTGGGGCAAGTTGAATGAGCAGTTCTTC
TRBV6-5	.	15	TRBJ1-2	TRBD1	CASRTGTGGNYGYTF	TGTGCCAGCAGAACCGGGACAGGGGGAAACTATGGCTACACCTTC
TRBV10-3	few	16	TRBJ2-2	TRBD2	CAISAGLAGNTGELFF	TGTGCCATCAGCGCCGGACTAGCGGGGAACACCGGGGAGCTGTTTTTT
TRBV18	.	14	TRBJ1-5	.	CASSPRVGNQPQHF	TGTGCCAGCTCACCCAGGGTTGGGAATCAGCCCCAGCATTTT
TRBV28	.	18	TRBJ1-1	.	CASSPPPASRTYRAEAFF	TGTGCCAGCAGTCCCCCGCCAGCCTCCCGGACCTATCGGGCTGAAGCTTTCTTT
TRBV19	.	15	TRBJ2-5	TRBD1	CASSGAGTGKETQYF	TGTGCCAGTAGTGGGGCCGGGACAGGGAAAGAGACCCAGTACTTC
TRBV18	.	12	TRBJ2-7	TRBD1	CASSRQGNEQYF	TGTGCCAGCTCACGACAGGGGAACGAGCAGTACTTC
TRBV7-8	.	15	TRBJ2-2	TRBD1	CASRPGTVNTGELFF	TGTGCCAGCAGGCCCGGGACAGTGAACACCGGGGAGCTGTTTTTT
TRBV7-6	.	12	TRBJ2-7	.	CASSSGTYEQYF	TGTGCCAGCAGCTCTGGAACCTACGAGCAGTACTTC
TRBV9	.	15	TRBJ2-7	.	CASSVAGPGEYEQYF	TGTGCCAGCAGCGTAGCTGGGCCAGGGGAATACGAGCAGTACTTC
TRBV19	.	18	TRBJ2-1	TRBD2	CASSIDHGGLAGVVGEFF	TGTGCCAGTAGTATAGACCACGGTGGGTTAGCGGGAGTGGTCGGGGAGTTCTTC
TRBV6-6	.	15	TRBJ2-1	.	CASSSESGHYNEQFF	TGTGCCAGCAGTTCGGAGTCGGGACACTACAATGAGCAGTTCTTC
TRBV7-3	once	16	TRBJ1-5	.	CASSLALRQQDQPQHF	TGTGCCAGCAGCTTAGCGTTGAGGCAGCAGGATCAGCCCCAGCATTTT
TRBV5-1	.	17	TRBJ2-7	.	CASSSAPPGAGSYEQYF	TGCGCCAGCAGCTCTGCACCCCCAGGGGCGGGCTCCTACGAGCAGTACTTC
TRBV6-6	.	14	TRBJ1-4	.	CASKKTGIREKLFF	TGTGCCAGCAAAAAGACAGGAATAAGAGAAAAACTGTTTTTT
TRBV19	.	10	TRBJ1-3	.	CARSFCTIYF	TGTGCCAGGTCGTTTTGCACCATATATTTT
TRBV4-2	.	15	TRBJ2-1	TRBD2	CASSRGTSGYNEQFF	TGTGCCAGCAGCCGAGGGACTAGCGGCTACAATGAGCAGTTCTTC
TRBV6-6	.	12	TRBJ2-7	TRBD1	CASRDRFDEQYF	TGTGCCAGCAGGGACAGGTTCGACGAGCAGTACTTC
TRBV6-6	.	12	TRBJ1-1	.	CASSPSNTEAFF	TGTGCCAGCAGTCCATCTAACACTGAAGCTTTCTTT
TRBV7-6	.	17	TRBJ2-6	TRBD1	CASSRGQGNSGANVLTF	TGTGCCAGCAGCCGAGGACAGGGGAACTCTGGGGCCAACGTCCTGACTTTC
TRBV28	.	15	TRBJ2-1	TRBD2	CASSFYREGPHEQFF	TGTGCCAGCAGTTTTTACCGGGAGGGCCCTCATGAGCAGTTCTTC
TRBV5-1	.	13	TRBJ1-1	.	CASSLIGETEAFF	TGCGCCAGCAGCTTAATAGGGGAAACTGAAGCTTTCTTT
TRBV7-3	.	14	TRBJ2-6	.	CASSFGSGANVLTF	TGTGCCAGCAGCTTCGGATCTGGGGCCAACGTCCTGACTTTC
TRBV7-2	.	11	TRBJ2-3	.	CASSESRDQYF	TGTGCCAGCAGCGAATCCCGGGACCAGTATTTT
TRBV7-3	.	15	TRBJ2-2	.	CASSPAGAGTGELFF	TGTGCTAGCAGCCCCGCCGGGGCAGGCACCGGGGAGCTGTTTTTT
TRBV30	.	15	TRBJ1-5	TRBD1	CAWSRTGDLNQPQHF	TGTGCCTGGAGCCGGACAGGGGACCTCAATCAGCCCCAGCATTTT
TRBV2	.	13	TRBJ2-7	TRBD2	CASSELAVYEQYF	TGTGCCAGCAGTGAGCTAGCGGTCTACGAGCAGTACTTC
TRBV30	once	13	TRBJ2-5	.	CAVPGQLQETQYF	TGTGCCGTCCCAGGGCAGCTGCAAGAGACCCAGTACTTC
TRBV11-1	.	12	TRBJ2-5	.	CASSIWDATIYF	TGTGCCAGCAGCATCTGGGACGCCACCATCTACTTC
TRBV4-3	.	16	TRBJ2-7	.	CASSQDWGRSSYEQYF	TGCGCCAGCAGCCAAGATTGGGGCAGAAGCTCCTACGAGCAGTACTTC
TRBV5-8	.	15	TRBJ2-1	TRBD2	CASSYGTSGYNEQFF	TGTGCCAGCAGCTACGGGACTAGCGGTTACAATGAGCAGTTCTTC
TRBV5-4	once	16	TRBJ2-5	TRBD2	CASSLLTSGSSETQYF	TGTGCCAGCAGCTTGTTGACTAGCGGGAGTTCGGAGACCCAGTACTTC